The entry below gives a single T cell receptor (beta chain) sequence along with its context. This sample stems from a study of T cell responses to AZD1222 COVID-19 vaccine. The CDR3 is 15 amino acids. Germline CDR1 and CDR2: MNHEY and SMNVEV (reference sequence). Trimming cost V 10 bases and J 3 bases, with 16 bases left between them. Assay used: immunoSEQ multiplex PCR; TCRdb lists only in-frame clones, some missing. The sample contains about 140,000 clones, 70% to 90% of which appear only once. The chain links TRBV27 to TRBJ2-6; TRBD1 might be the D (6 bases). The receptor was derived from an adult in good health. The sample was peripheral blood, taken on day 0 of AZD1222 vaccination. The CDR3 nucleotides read TGTGCCACCCGACAGGTATATAGTGGGGCCAACGTCCTGACTTTC. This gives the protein CATRQVYSGANVLTF.